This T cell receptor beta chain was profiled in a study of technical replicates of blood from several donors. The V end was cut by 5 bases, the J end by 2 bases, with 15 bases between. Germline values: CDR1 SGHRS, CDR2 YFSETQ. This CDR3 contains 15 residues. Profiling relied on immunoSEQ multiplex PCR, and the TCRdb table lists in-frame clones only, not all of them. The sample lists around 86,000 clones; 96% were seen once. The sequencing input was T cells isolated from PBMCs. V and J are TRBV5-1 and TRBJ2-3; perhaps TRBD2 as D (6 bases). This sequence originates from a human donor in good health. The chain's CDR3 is CASSSDGGTTDTQYF. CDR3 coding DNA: TGCGCCAGCAGTTCTGACGGGGGAACCACAGATACGCAGTATTTT.